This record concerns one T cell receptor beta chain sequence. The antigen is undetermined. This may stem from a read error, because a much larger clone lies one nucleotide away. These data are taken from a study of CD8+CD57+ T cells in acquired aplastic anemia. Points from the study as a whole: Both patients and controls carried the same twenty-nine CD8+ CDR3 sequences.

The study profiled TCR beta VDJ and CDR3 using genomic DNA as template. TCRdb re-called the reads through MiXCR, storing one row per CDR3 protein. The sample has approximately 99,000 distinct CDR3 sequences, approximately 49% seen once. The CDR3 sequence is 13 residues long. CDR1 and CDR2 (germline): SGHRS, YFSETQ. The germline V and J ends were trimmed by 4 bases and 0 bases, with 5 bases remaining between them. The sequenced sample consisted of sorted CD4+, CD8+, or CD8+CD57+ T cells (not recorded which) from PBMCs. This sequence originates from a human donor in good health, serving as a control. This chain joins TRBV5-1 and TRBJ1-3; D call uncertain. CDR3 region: CASSGDSGNTIYF. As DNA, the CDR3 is TGCGCCAGCAGCGGGGACTCTGGAAACACCATATATTTT.